What follows describes a single T cell receptor beta chain. TCRdb re-called the 5' RACE reads, yielding one record per CDR3 amino acid sequence without DNA. There are about 160,000 distinct CDR3 sequences in the sample, with around 20% held by the top ten. Germline values: CDR1 SNHLY, CDR2 FYNNEI. The CDR3 is 11 amino acids. The sample originates from a study of T cells expressing NK-cell markers. The rearrangement joins TRBV2 to TRBJ2-7; TCRdb's D call, TRBD1, is unchecked because there is no DNA. Sequenced input: blood T cells: a sorted CD56 or NKG2C T cell subset, CD4+ or CD8+ T cells, or bulk PBMC T cells (not recorded which). The receptor comes from a man between 18 and 69 years old in good health. The CDR3 protein is CASGDAYEQYF.